Listed below are T cell receptor beta chains from one sample, sequenced in a study of T cell responses to AZD1222 COVID-19 vaccine. Produced via immunoSEQ multiplex PCR; TCRdb's table is partial and in-frame only. This sample yields 95,000 to 150,000 clones, of which 91% are seen a single time; over 5% belongs to the top ten. The input for sequencing was peripheral blood, taken on day 0 of AZD1222 vaccination. The receptors come from an adult in good health. CDR3s include the opening cysteine and the closing phenylalanine or tryptophan. A D gene is named only where the DNA matches it firmly. Part of the rows lack a size; the others show once, few, many or a class for expanded clones.

cdr3_aa,cdr3_nt,j_call,d_call,clone_size,v_call
CASSITGLSYEQYF,TGTGCCAGTAGTATAACAGGGTTGTCCTACGAGCAGTACTTC,TRBJ2-7,.,.,TRBV19
CASGLGYEQYF,TGTGCCAGCGGGTTGGGTTACGAGCAGTACTTC,TRBJ2-7,.,.,TRBV27
CASSLSAGSSNSPLHF,TGTGCCAGCAGTTTAAGCGCAGGCTCGAGTAATTCACCCCTCCACTTT,TRBJ1-6,.,once,TRBV27
CASSLGPRADQPQHF,TGCGCCAGCAGCTTGGGGCCCAGGGCTGATCAGCCCCAGCATTTT,TRBJ1-5,.,.,TRBV5-1
CASSEWGEGTQYF,TGTGCCAGCAGTGAATGGGGGGAGGGGACCCAGTACTTC,TRBJ2-5,TRBD2,.,TRBV25-1
CASSETMNTEAFF,TGCGCCAGCAGTGAGACCATGAACACTGAAGCTTTCTTT,TRBJ1-1,.,.,TRBV10-2
CASSDRGRAEKLFF,TGTGCCAGTAGCGACAGGGGGCGGGCTGAAAAACTGTTTTTT,TRBJ1-4,TRBD1,.,TRBV19
CASRGGLSGNTIYF,TGCGCCAGCCGTGGGGGCCTCTCTGGAAACACCATATATTTT,TRBJ1-3,.,.,TRBV5-1
CATSREGTGEAPLHF,TGTGCCACCAGCAGAGAAGGGACAGGGGAAGCACCCCTCCACTTT,TRBJ1-6,TRBD1,.,TRBV15
CASSALGQGLTGELFF,TGTGCCAGCAGCGCTTTGGGACAGGGTCTCACCGGGGAGCTGTTTTTT,TRBJ2-2,TRBD1,.,TRBV7-3
CASTGGNTIYF,TGCGCCAGCACTGGTGGAAACACCATATATTTT,TRBJ1-3,.,.,TRBV5-1
CASSFGALGEKLFF,TGTGCCAGCAGCTTCGGGGCACTGGGTGAAAAACTGTTTTTT,TRBJ1-4,.,.,TRBV5-6
CASSGTGGYGYTF,TGTGCCAGCAGCGGGACAGGGGGGTATGGCTACACCTTC,TRBJ1-2,TRBD1,.,TRBV2
CASSPGTGNTEAFF,TGTGCCAGCAGTCCCGGGACAGGGAATACTGAAGCTTTCTTT,TRBJ1-1,TRBD1,.,TRBV28
CASGLLRASGNTGELFF,TGTGCCAGCGGCTTATTGCGGGCTAGCGGGAACACCGGGGAGCTGTTTTTT,TRBJ2-2,TRBD2,.,TRBV3-1/TRBV3-2
CASSFRGTEAFF,TGTGCCAGCAGTTTCAGAGGGACTGAAGCTTTCTTT,TRBJ1-1,.,.,TRBV28
CASTLGGNEQFF,TGTGCCAGTACCCTAGGGGGAAATGAGCAGTTCTTC,TRBJ2-1,.,.,TRBV19
CASSPGQGGWAEAFF,TGTGCCAGCAGCCCGGGACAGGGAGGTTGGGCTGAAGCTTTCTTT,TRBJ1-1,TRBD1,.,TRBV3-1/TRBV3-2
CASSKAGGPTEAFF,TGTGCCAGCAGCAAAGCAGGGGGGCCAACTGAAGCTTTCTTT,TRBJ1-1,TRBD1,.,TRBV7-9
CATSAGVGSPLHF,TGTGCCACCTCCGCGGGGGTCGGTTCACCCCTCCACTTT,TRBJ1-6,.,.,TRBV6-5
CASSPSVGSYEQYF,TGTGCCAGCAGCCCCTCGGTAGGTTCCTACGAGCAGTACTTC,TRBJ2-7,.,once,TRBV3-1/TRBV3-2
CASSLTNSPLHF,TGTGCCAGCAGTTTAACGAATTCACCCCTCCACTTT,TRBJ1-6,.,.,TRBV28
CASSLGTAKNIQYF,TGTGCCAGCAGCTTAGGCACGGCCAAAAACATTCAGTACTTC,TRBJ2-4,.,.,TRBV7-9
CASSLWDRLAVSNQPQHF,TGTGCCAGCAGCTTATGGGACAGACTGGCCGTTTCCAATCAGCCCCAGCATTTT,TRBJ1-5,TRBD1,.,TRBV5-8
CAIGKTGGNQPQHF,TGTGCCATCGGGAAGACAGGAGGCAATCAGCCCCAGCATTTT,TRBJ1-5,.,.,TRBV10-3
CSAPAPEAFF,TGCAGTGCTCCCGCCCCCGAAGCTTTCTTT,TRBJ1-1,.,.,TRBV20-1
CASSEGMGQIFLGTNEKLFF,TGTGCCAGCAGTGAAGGGATGGGACAGATCTTCTTGGGAACTAATGAAAAACTGTTTTTT,TRBJ1-4,TRBD1,.,TRBV6-1
CASSQDSGRAENQPQHF,TGTGCCAGCAGCCAAGACTCGGGCAGGGCTGAGAATCAGCCCCAGCATTTT,TRBJ1-5,.,.,TRBV3-1/TRBV3-2
CASSELAGGPDTQYF,TGTGCCAGTAGCGAACTAGCGGGAGGTCCAGATACGCAGTATTTT,TRBJ2-3,TRBD2,.,TRBV19
CASSNRGENTIYF,TGTGCCAGCAGTAACAGGGGGGAAAACACCATATATTTT,TRBJ1-3,TRBD1,once,TRBV6-5
CASSSGNMKQGRNGYTF,TGTGCCAGCAGCTCAGGAAATATGAAACAGGGAAGAAATGGCTACACCTTC,TRBJ1-2,.,.,TRBV7-9
CARSLISETEAFF,TGTGCCAGAAGCTTGATATCGGAAACTGAAGCTTTCTTT,TRBJ1-1,.,once,TRBV5-3
CASSSVFRDSGNTIYF,TGTGCCAGCAGCTCAGTTTTCAGGGATTCTGGAAACACCATATATTTT,TRBJ1-3,.,few,TRBV7-2
CASSLRRDPTYNEQFF,TGTGCCAGCAGCTTACGGCGGGACCCTACCTACAATGAGCAGTTCTTC,TRBJ2-1,.,.,TRBV11-3
CATSDLMVLAGGSGELFF,TGTGCCACCAGTGATTTGATGGTCCTAGCGGGAGGTAGCGGGGAGCTGTTTTTT,TRBJ2-2,TRBD2,.,TRBV24-1
CASSLVGHRAFF,TGTGCCAGCAGCTTAGTGGGACACCGAGCTTTCTTT,TRBJ1-1,.,.,TRBV7-9
CASRGEAHQETQYF,TGTGCCAGCCGCGGAGAAGCACACCAAGAGACCCAGTACTTC,TRBJ2-5,.,.,TRBV5-4
CASSLGPQGDPRDGYTF,TGTGCCAGCAGCTTGGGCCCGCAGGGGGACCCCAGGGATGGCTACACCTTC,TRBJ1-2,TRBD1,once,TRBV5-4
CASRGQGLGTEAFF,TGTGCCAGCAGGGGACAGGGCCTTGGCACTGAAGCTTTCTTT,TRBJ1-1,TRBD1,.,TRBV5-6
CASSLSIFPDRAGYGYTF,TGTGCCAGCAGTTTATCAATCTTCCCGGACAGGGCAGGCTATGGCTACACCTTC,TRBJ1-2,TRBD1,.,TRBV28
CASSFHRTDNEQFF,TGTGCCAGCAGTTTCCATAGGACAGACAATGAGCAGTTCTTC,TRBJ2-1,.,few,TRBV27